Listed below are T cell receptor beta chains from one sample, sequenced in a study of blood T cells in healthy people across ages. TCRdb analysed the 5' RACE reads with MiXCR anew, one entry per CDR3 protein. The sample lists about 1.8 million distinct CDR3 sequences; 49% were seen once. The sample taken for sequencing was blood. These receptors were taken from a woman between 40 and 55 years old in good health. Both conserved end residues are part of each CDR3. The order of the fields is clone size, J gene, V gene, D gene, CDR3 DNA, CDR3 protein. The D gene is left open where the match is weak. Clone size is stated in some rows and not others, as once, few, many or a class when expanded.

>NA|TRBJ2-4|TRBV11-2|TRBD2
TGTGCCAGCAGCTTAGAAATCGGTAGCGGGCAGAAAAACATTCAGTACTTC
CASSLEIGSGQKNIQYF
>NA|TRBJ2-5|TRBV29-1|NA
TGCAGCGTCATACTAGCTGGGTATGAGCAGTACTTC
CSVILAGYEQYF
>NA|TRBJ2-1|TRBV20-1|NA
TGCAGTGCGAAAGGGGGGGTGGATGAGCAGTTCTTC
CSAKGGVDEQFF
>NA|TRBJ1-4|TRBV20-1|NA
TGCAGTGCCTTTAATGAAAAACTGTTTTTT
CSAFNEKLFF
>NA|TRBJ1-1|TRBV6-1|NA
TGTGCCAGCGGGGTCAGGAACACTGAAGCTTTCTTT
CASGVRNTEAFF
>NA|TRBJ2-1|TRBV29-1|TRBD1
TGCAGCGTTCTCGGGACAGGGATTAAAGATGAGCAGTTCTTC
CSVLGTGIKDEQFF
>NA|TRBJ2-4|TRBV28|TRBD1
TGTGCCAGCAGAAAGACGGACAGGCTCGGCATTAACCTGGCCAAAAACATTCAGTACTTC
CASRKTDRLGINLAKNIQYF
>NA|TRBJ2-3|TRBV19|NA
TGTGCCAGTAGTATACAACAGCACACAGATACGCAGTATTTT
CASSIQQHTDTQYF
>NA|TRBJ2-5|TRBV9|TRBD2
TGTGCCAGCGGCGTAGAGGGGTTAGCGGGGGAAGAGACCCAGTACTTC
CASGVEGLAGEETQYF
>NA|TRBJ2-7|TRBV3-1|TRBD2
TGTGCCAGCAGCCAAGCTTTACTAGCGGGGGGCTTTTCCTACGAGCAGTACTTC
CASSQALLAGGFSYEQYF
>NA|TRBJ1-1|TRBV7-2|NA
TGTGCCAGCATCCCGGGGGCTAGCACTGAAGCTTTCTTT
CASIPGASTEAFF
>few|TRBJ2-5|TRBV12-3/TRBV12-4|NA
TGTGCCAGCAGTTTACAAAGACAGTTAGAAGAGACCCAGTACTTC
CASSLQRQLEETQYF
>NA|TRBJ2-7|TRBV29-1|TRBD2
TGCAGCGTCGCCGAAGCGGGGGAGCAGTACTTC
CSVAEAGEQYF